The clone carrying this T cell receptor (beta chain) came up many times. As yet, its antigen is unknown. Sequencing was done on patients that had shown CD8+CD57+ cell expansion by flow cytometry. This sample was included in a study of CD8+CD57+ T cells in acquired aplastic anemia. Study outcomes and limitations: Patients and healthy controls showed no significant CD8+ Simpson's diversity difference.

V shed 5 bases and J 7 bases; nucleotides not matched to a gene: 12. Looked up from germline, CDR1 is LNHDA and CDR2 is SQIVND (reference sequence). This CDR3 spans 16 amino acids. Researchers used genomic DNA as the template to profile TCR beta VDJ and CDR3. TCRdb processed the reads anew with MiXCR; each CDR3 protein has one entry. This sample has under 200,000 distinct CDR3 sequences, with under 55% found just once. J is TRBJ1-2 and V is TRBV19; 11 bases map to TRBD1. Material for sequencing was sorted CD4+, CD8+, or CD8+CD57+ T cells (not recorded which) from PBMCs. The TCR comes from a human donor with aplastic anemia. CDR3 loop: CASSSSSGTGGFGYTF. The CDR3 bases are TGTGCCAGTAGTTCCTCCTCCGGGACAGGGGGTTTTGGCTACACCTTC.